Sequencing of this T cell receptor beta chain was carried out in a study of cytomegalovirus exposure and HLA in healthy donors. Regarding this clone: Given a much more abundant clone one base away, this may be a read error.

The germline V gene encodes CDR1 SGHTA and CDR2 FQGNSA. Deletions cut 2 bases from V and 0 bases from J, with 4 bases between. This CDR3 comprises 13 residues. Primers included in the PCR were 60 Vbeta and 13 Jbeta primers. The method was immunoSEQ multiplex PCR; TCRdb's version includes in-frame clones alone and lacks a portion of them. This sample has fewer than 300,000 clones; more than 80% occur once, and the top ten carry around 3.7%. This TCR came from a middle-aged man in good health and CMV-seropositive. What was sequenced was PBMCs. The chain employs TRBV7-2 and TRBJ1-1; D is ambiguous. The CDR3 loop reads CASSLQVNTEAFF. CDR3 sequence (DNA): TGTGCCAGCAGCTTACAGGTGAACACTGAAGCTTTCTTT.